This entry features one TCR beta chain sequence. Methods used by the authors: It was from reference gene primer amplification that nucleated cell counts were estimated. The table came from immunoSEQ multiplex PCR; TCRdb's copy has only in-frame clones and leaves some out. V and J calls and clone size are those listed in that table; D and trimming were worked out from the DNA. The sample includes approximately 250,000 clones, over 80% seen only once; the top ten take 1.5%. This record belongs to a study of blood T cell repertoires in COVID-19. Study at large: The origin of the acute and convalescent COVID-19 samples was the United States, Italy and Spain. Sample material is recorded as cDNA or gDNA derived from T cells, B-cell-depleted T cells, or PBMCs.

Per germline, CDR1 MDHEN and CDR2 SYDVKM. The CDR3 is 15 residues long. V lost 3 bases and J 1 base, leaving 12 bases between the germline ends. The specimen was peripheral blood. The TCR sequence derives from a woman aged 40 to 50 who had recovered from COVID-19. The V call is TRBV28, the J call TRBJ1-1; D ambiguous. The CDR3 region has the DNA TGTGCCAGCAGTTTTGTCCGCAGAAGGAACACTGAAGCTTTCTTT. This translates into CASSFVRRRNTEAFF.